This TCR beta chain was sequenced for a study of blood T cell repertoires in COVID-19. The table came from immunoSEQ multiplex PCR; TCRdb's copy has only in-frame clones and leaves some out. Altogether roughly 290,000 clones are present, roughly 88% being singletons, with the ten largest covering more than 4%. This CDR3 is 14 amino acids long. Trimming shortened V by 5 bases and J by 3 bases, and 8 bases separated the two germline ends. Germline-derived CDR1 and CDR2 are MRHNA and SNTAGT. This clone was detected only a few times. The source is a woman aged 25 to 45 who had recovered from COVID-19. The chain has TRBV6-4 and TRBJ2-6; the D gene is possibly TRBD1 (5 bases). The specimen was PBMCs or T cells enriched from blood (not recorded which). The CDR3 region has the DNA TGTGCCAGCAGTCTCCAGGGTGGGGCCAACGTCCTGACTTTC. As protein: CASSLQGGANVLTF.